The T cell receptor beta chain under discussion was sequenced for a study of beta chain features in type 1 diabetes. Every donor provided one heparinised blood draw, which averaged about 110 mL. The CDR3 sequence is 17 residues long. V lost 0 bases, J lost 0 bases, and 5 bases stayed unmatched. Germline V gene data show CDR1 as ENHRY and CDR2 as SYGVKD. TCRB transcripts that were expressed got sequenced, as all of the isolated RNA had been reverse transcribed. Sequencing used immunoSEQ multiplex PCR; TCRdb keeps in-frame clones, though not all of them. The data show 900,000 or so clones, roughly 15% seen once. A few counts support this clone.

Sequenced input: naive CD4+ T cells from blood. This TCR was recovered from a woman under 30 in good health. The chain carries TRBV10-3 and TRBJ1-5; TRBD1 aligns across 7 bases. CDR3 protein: CAISESGTDYSNQPQHF. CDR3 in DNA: TGTGCCATCAGTGAGTCGGGGACAGATTATAGCAATCAGCCCCAGCATTTT.